Only a few counts were recorded for the clone carrying this T cell receptor (beta chain). The antigen is unknown. The use of a sample-barcoded 5' primer and a J-beta primer mix characterized a second PCR of roughly 6 to 11 cycles. Sequencing yielded, for each sample, at least 2.5 million paired-end reads carrying CDR3. TCRdb used MiXCR to reprocess the 5' RACE reads, holding one entry per CDR3 protein. The sample lists some 730,000 distinct CDR3 sequences, about a fifth occurring once. The data originate from a study of blood T cells in healthy people across ages. Findings of the study overall: Diversity figures based on one million T cells were deemed too low.

CDR1 is MNHEY, CDR2 SVGAGI, per germline. This CDR3 has 15 amino acids. V dropped 2 bases and J dropped 7 bases, with 16 bases sitting between them. Every sample yielded at least 6 million isolated PBMCs. This receptor was taken from a man in his sixties or seventies in good health. V is TRBV6-5 and J is TRBJ2-3; D is unresolved. Source material: blood. CDR3 region: CASSYRLRNKHTQYF. As DNA, the CDR3 is TGTGCCAGCAGTTACCGCCTAAGAAACAAGCATACGCAGTATTTT.